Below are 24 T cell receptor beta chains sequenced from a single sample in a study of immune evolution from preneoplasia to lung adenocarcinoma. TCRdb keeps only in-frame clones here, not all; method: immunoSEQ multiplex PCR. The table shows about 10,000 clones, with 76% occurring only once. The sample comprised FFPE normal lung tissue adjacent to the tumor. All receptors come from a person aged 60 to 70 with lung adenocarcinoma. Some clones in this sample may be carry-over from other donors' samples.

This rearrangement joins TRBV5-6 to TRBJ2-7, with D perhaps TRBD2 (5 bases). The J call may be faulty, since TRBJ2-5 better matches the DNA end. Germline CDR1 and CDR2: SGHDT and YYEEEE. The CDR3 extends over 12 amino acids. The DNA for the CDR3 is TGTGCCAGCAGCTTGGGGAGCGGGACCCAGTACTTC. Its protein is CASSLGSGTQYF.

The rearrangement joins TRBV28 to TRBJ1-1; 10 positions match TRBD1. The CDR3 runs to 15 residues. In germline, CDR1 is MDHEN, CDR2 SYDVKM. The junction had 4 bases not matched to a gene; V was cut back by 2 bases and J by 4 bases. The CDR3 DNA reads TGTGCCAGCAGTTTAGATTGGACAGGGGGCACTGAAGCTTTCTTT. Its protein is CASSLDWTGGTEAFF.

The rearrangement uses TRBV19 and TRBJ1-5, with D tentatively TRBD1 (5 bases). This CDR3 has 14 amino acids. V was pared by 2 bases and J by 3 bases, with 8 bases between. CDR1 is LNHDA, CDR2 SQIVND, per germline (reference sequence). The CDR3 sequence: CASSISGDNQPQHF. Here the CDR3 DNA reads TGTGCCAGTAGTATATCGGGGGACAATCAGCCCCAGCATTTT.

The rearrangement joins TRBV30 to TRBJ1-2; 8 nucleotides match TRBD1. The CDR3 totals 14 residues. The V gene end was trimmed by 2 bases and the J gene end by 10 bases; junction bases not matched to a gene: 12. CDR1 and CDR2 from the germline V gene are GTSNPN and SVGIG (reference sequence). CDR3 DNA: TGTGCCTGGAGTAGGGTTAGGGACAGGCCAATCTACACCTTC. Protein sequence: CAWSRVRDRPIYTF.

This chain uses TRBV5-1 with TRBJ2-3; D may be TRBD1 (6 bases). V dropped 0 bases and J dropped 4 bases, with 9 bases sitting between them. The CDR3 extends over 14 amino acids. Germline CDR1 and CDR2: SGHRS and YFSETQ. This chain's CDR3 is CASSLAGQSDTQYF. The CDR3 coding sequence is TGCGCCAGCAGCTTGGCAGGACAGTCAGATACGCAGTATTTT.

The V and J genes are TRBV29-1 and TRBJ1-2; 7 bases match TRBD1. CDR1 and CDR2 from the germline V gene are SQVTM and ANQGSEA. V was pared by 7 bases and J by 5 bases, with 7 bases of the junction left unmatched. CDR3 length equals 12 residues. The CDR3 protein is CSARDSTYGYTF. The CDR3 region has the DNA TGCAGCGCGAGGGACAGCACTTATGGCTACACCTTC.

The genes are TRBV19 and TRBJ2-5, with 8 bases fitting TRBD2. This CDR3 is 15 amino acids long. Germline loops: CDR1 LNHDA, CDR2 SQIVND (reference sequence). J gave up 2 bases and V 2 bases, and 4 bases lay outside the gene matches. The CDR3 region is CASSIIAGLQETQYF. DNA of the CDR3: TGTGCCAGTAGTATAATAGCGGGGCTACAAGAGACCCAGTACTTC.

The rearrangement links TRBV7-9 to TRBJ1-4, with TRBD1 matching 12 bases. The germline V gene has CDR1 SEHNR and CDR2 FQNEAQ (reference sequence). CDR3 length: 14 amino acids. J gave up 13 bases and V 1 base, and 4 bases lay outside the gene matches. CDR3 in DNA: TGTGCCAGCAGCTTAGGGGACAGGGGGCAGATACTGTTTTTT. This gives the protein CASSLGDRGQILFF.

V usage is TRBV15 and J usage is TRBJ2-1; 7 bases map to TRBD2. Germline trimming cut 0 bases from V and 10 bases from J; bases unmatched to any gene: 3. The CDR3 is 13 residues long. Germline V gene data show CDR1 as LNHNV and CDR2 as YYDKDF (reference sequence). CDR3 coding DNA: TGTGCCACCAGCAGAGACTTGACTAGCGAGCAGTTCTTC. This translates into CATSRDLTSEQFF.

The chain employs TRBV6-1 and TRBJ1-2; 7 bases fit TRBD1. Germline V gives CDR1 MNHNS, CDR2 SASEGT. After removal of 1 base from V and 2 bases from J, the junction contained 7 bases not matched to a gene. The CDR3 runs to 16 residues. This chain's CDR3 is CASSEGITGQNYGYTF. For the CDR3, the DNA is TGTGCCAGCAGTGAAGGCATTACGGGACAGAACTATGGCTACACCTTC.

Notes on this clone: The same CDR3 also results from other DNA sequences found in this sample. CDR3 in amino acids: CAWKRSGNTIYF. CDR3 bases: TGTGCCTGGAAAAGGTCTGGAAACACCATATATTTT. The rearrangement links TRBV30 to TRBJ1-3; unclear D gene. This CDR3 has 12 residues. Germline V gives CDR1 GTSNPN, CDR2 SVGIG (reference sequence). V was pared by 4 bases and J by 1 base, with 5 bases between.

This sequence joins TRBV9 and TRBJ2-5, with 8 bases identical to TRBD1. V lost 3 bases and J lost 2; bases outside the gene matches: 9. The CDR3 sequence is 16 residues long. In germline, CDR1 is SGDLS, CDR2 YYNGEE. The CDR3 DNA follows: TGTGCCAGCAGCGCCGAGAGACAGGGGCCACAAGAGACCCAGTACTTC. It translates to CASSAERQGPQETQYF.

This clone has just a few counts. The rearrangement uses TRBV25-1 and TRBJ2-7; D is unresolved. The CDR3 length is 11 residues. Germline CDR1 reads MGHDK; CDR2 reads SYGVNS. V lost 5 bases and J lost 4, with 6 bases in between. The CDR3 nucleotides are TGTGCCAGCAGTATCAAATACGAGCAGTACTTC. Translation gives CASSIKYEQYF.

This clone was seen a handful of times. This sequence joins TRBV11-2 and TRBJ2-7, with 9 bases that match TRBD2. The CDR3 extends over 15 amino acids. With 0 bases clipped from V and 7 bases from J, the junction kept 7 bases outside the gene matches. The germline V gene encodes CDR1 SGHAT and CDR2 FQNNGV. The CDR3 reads CASSLDSGRDSEQYF. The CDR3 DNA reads TGTGCCAGCAGCTTAGATAGCGGGAGAGATTCAGAGCAGTACTTC.

CDR3 protein: CASSPRQPTVSGANVLTF. The CDR3 DNA reads as TGTGCCAGCAGCCCCCGACAGCCTACCGTCTCTGGGGCCAACGTCCTGACTTTC. J is TRBJ2-6 and V is TRBV7-9, with D possibly TRBD1 on 5 matching bases. The CDR3 runs 18 residues. The germline CDR1 and CDR2 sequences are SEHNR and FQNEAQ (reference sequence). The germline V and J ends were trimmed by 5 bases and 0 bases, with 17 bases remaining between them.

CDR3 sequence (DNA): TGTGCCAGCAGCGAGACCGCTTCAGATACGCAGTATTTT. Protein sequence: CASSETASDTQYF. This chain uses TRBV6-6 with TRBJ2-3; no firm D call. Germline assignment: CDR1 MNHNY and CDR2 SVGAGI (reference sequence). CDR3 size: 13 residues. V was clipped by 6 bases and J by 4 bases, with 11 bases between them.

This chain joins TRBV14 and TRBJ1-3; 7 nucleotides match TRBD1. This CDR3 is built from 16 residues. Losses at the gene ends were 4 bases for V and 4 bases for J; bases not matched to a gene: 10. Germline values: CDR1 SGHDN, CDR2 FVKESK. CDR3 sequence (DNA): TGTGCCAGCAGCCGCAGCGAGGGGGCAGGGGGAAACACCATATATTTT. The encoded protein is CASSRSEGAGGNTIYF.

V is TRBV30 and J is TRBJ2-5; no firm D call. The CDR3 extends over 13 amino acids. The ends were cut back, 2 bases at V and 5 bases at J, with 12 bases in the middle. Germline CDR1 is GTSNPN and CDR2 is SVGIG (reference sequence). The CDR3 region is CAWSIKGTETQYF. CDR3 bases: TGTGCCTGGAGTATCAAGGGAACGGAGACCCAGTACTTC.

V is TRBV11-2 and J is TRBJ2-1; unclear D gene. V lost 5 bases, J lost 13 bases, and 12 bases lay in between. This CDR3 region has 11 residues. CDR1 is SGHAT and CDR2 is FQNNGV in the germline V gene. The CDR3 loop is CASSPGRAQFF. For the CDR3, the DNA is TGTGCCAGCAGCCCCGGGCGAGCCCAGTTCTTC.

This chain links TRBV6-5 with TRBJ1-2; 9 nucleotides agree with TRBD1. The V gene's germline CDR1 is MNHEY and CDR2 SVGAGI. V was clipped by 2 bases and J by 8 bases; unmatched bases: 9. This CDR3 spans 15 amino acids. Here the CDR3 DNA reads TGTGCCAGCAGTTACAAGGGACAGGGAGTGAGCGGCTACACCTTC. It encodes CASSYKGQGVSGYTF.

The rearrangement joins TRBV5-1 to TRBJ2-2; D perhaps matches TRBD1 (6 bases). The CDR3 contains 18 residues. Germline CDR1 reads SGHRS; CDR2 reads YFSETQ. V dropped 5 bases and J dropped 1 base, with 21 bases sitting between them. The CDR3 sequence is CASSYNYPGHKNTGELFF. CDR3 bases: TGCGCCAGCAGTTATAATTACCCGGGACACAAGAACACCGGGGAGCTGTTTTTT. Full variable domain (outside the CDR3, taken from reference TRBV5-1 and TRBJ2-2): KAGVTQTPRYLIKTRGQQVTLSCSPISGHRSVSWYQQTPGQGLQFLFEYFSETQRNKGNFPGRFSGRQFSNSRSEMNVSTLELGDSALYLCASSYNYPGHKNTGELFFGEGSRLTVL.

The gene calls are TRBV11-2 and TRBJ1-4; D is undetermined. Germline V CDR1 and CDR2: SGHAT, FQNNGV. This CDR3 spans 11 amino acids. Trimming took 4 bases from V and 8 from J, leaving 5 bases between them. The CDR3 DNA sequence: TGTGCCAGCAGCTCCTCCGAAAAACTGTTTTTT. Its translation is CASSSSEKLFF.

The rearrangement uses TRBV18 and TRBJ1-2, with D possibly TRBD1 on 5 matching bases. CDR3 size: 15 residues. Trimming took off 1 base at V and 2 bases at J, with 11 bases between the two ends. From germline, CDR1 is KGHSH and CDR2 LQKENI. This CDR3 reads CASSPRGDSNYGYTF. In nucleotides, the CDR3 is TGTGCCAGCTCACCACGAGGGGATTCAAACTATGGCTACACCTTC.

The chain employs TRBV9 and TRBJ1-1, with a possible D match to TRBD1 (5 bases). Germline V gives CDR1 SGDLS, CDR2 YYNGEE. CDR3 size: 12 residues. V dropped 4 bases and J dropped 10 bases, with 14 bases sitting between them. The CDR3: CASSPAGGGAFF. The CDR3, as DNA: TGTGCCAGCAGCCCAGCGGGGGGAGGAGCTTTCTTT.